What follows describes a single T cell receptor beta chain. This sample stems from a study of T cells after yellow fever vaccination. This CDR3 has 16 amino acids. The V and J ends lost 0 bases and 0 bases respectively, with 11 bases between them. Germline V gives CDR1 SGHDN, CDR2 FVKESK. TCRdb processed the 5' RACE reads anew with MiXCR; each CDR3 protein has one entry. The sample includes 300,000 to 350,000 distinct CDR3 sequences, around 4.1% of them seen just once. This sequence originates from a man aged 18 to 29 who received the YFV17D yellow fever vaccine. Sequencing used PBMCs, obtained 5 days after the yellow fever booster vaccination. V gene TRBV14 combines with J gene TRBJ1-2; D is unresolved. CDR3 DNA sequence: TGTGCCAGCAGCCAAGAGGTTCGGGGAACTAACTATGGCTACACCTTC. Amino acids: CASSQEVRGTNYGYTF.